This T cell receptor (beta chain) was captured by sequencing in a study of human T cells and chemical hapten exposure. The CDR3 consists of 15 residues. Trimming at V came to 6 bases and at J to 1 base, leaving 7 bases not matched to a gene. CDR1 and CDR2 (germline): MNHEY, SVGAGI. This clonotype was detected many times. What it recognizes is unknown. Whole-study results and caveats: Controls formed significantly fewer large CDR3 similarity clusters than expanded TCRs did.

The time point: pre-sensitization, week 0. The treatment: therapeutic diphenylcyclopropenone sensitization with weekly scalp DPC. Venepuncture was done earlier than the placement of each patch test. TCRdb redid the calling of the RACE reads with MiXCR, one entry per CDR3 protein. This sample has 60,000 to 80,000 distinct CDR3 sequences, with about 7% found just once. This receptor was taken from a woman in her twenties or thirties with alopecia areata. Some clones in this sample may be carry-over from other donors' samples. The V gene is TRBV6-5, the J gene TRBJ2-3; 7 nucleotides agree with TRBD2. The starting material was whole blood, obtained in connection with sensitization to the hapten diphenylcyclopropenone (DPC). The CDR3 bases are TGTGCCAGCAGGGGGGGGGAGGGAGGCACAGATACGCAGTATTTT. It yields the protein CASRGGEGGTDTQYF.